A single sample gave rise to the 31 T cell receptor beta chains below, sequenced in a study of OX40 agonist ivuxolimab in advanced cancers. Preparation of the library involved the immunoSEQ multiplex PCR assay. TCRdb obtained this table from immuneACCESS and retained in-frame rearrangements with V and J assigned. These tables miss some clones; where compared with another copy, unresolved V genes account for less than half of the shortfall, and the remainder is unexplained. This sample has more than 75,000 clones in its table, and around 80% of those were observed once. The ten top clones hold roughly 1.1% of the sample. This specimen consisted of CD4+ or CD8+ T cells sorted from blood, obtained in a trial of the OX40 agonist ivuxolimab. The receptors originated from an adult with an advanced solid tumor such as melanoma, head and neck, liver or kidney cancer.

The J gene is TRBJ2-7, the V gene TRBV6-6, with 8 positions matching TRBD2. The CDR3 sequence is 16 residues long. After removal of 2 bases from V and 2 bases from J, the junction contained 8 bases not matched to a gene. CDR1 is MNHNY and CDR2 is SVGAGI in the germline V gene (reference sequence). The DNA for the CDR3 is TGTGCCAGCAGTTACCGGGAACTAGCGGACACCTACGAGCAGTACGTC. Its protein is CASSYRELADTYEQYV.

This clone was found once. The CDR3 nucleotides read TGCGCCAGCAGTCCCGGGACAGGGAGTTATCAGCCCCAGCATTTT. Its protein product is CASSPGTGSYQPQHF. The genes are TRBV5-1 and TRBJ1-5, with 9 bases lining up with TRBD1. This CDR3 contains 15 residues. J was trimmed by 5 bases and V by 5 bases; bases with no gene match: 8. Germline assignment: CDR1 SGHRS and CDR2 YFSETQ.

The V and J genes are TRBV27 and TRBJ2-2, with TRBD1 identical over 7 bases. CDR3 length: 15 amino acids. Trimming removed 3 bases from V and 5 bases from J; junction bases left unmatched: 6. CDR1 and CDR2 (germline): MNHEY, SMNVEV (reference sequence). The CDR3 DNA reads TGTGCCAGCAGTTTCAGGGGGATAGATACCGGGGAGCTGTTTTTT. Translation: CASSFRGIDTGELFF.

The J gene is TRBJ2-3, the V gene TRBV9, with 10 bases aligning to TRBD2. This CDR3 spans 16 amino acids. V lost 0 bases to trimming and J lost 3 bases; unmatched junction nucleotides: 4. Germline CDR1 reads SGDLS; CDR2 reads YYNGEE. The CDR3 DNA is TGTGCCAGCAGCGTAGCACCACTAGCGGGGACAGATACGCAGTATTTT. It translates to CASSVAPLAGTDTQYF. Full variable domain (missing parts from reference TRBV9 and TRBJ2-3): DSGVTQTPKHLITATGQRVTLRCSPRSGDLSVYWYQQSLDQGLQFLIQYYNGEERAKGNILERFSAQQFPDLHSELNLSSLELGDSALYFCASSVAPLAGTDTQYFGPGTRLTVL.

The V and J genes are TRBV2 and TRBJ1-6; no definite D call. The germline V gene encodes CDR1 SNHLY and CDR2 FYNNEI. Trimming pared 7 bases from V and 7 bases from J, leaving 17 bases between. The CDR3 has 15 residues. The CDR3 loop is CASILGEGGNSPLHF. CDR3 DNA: TGTGCCAGCATACTTGGGGAGGGAGGGAATTCACCCCTCCACTTT.

CDR3 sequence reads: CASSPYSGGHYNEQFF. The DNA for the CDR3 is TGCGCCAGCAGCCCCTATAGCGGGGGACACTACAATGAGCAGTTCTTC. V usage is TRBV4-3 and J usage is TRBJ2-1; 9 bases match TRBD2. V lost 4 bases to trimming and J lost 3 bases; unmatched junction nucleotides: 7. Germline loops: CDR1 LGHNA, CDR2 YSLEER. The CDR3 sequence is 16 residues long.

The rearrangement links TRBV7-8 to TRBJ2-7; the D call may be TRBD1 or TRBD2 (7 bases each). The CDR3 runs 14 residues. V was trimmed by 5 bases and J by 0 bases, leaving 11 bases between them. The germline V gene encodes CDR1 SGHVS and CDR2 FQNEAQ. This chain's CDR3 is CASSPGGASYEQYV. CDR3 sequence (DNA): TGTGCCAGCAGCCCAGGGGGGGCCTCCTACGAGCAGTACGTC.

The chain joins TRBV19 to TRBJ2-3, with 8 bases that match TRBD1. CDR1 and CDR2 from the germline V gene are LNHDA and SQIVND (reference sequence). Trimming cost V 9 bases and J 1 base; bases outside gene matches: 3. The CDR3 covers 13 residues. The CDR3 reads CASRGRGTDTQYF. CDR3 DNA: TGTGCCAGCAGGGGGCGCGGCACAGATACGCAGTATTTT.

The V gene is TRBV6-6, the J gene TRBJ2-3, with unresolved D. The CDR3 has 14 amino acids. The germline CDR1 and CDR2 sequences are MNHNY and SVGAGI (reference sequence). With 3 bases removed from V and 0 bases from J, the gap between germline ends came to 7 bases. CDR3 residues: CASSYIISTDTQYF. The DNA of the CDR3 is TGTGCCAGCAGTTATATCATTAGCACAGATACGCAGTATTTT.

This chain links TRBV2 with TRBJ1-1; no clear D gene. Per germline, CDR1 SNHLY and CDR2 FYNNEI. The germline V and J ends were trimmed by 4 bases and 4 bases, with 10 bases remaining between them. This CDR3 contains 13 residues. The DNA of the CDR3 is TGTGCCAGCAGTGGCATCTTGGGCACTGAAGCTTTCTTT. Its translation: CASSGILGTEAFF.

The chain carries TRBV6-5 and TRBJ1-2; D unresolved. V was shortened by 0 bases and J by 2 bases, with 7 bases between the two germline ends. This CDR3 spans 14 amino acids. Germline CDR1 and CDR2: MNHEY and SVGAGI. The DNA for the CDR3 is TGTGCCAGCAGTTACTCGGGCAGGAACTATGGCTACACCTTC. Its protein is CASSYSGRNYGYTF.

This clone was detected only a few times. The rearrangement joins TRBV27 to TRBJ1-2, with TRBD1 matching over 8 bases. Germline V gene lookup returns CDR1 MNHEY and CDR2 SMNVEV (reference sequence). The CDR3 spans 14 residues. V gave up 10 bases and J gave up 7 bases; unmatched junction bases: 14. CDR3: CATWAPGGAGGYTF. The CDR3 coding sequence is TGTGCCACCTGGGCTCCAGGGGGCGCGGGTGGCTACACCTTC.

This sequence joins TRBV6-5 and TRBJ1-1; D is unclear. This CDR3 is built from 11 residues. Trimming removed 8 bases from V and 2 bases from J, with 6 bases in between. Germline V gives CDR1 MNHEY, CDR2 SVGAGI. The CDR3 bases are TGTGCCAGCGAAGGCAACACTGAAGCTTTCTTT. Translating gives CASEGNTEAFF.

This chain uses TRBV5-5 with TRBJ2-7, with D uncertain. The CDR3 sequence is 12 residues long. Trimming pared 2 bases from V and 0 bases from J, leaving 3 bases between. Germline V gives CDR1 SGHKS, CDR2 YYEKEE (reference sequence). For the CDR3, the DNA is TGTGCCAGCAGCTTAAGCTCCTACGAGCAGTACGTC. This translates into CASSLSSYEQYV.

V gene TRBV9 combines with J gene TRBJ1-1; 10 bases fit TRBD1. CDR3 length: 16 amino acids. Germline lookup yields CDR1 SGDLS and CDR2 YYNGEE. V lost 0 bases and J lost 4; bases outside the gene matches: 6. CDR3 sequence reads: CASSVVTGGYVTEAFF. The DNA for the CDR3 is TGTGCCAGCAGCGTAGTGACAGGGGGCTATGTCACTGAAGCTTTCTTT.

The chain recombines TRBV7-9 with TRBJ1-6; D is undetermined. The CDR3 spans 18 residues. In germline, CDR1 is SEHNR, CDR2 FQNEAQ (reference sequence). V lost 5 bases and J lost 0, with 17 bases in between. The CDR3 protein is CASSRGGLGSSYNSPLHF. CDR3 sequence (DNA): TGTGCCAGCAGCCGCGGAGGGCTGGGTAGCTCCTATAATTCACCCCTCCACTTT.

In nucleotides, the CDR3 is TGCAGCGTGTCCGGAACAGGGGGAAGTGAAAAACTGTTTTTT. It is translated as CSVSGTGGSEKLFF. This chain connects TRBV29-1 to TRBJ1-4; 8 positions agree with TRBD1. The germline V gene encodes CDR1 SQVTM and CDR2 ANQGSEA. After removal of 6 bases from V and 7 bases from J, the junction contained 10 bases not matched to a gene. This CDR3 is 14 amino acids long.

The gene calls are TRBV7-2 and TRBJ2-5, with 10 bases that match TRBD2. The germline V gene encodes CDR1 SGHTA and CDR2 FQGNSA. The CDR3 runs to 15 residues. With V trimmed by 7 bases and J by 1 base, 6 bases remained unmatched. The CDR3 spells CASKRAGGFQETQYF. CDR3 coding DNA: TGTGCCAGCAAGAGAGCGGGGGGGTTCCAAGAGACCCAGTACTTC.

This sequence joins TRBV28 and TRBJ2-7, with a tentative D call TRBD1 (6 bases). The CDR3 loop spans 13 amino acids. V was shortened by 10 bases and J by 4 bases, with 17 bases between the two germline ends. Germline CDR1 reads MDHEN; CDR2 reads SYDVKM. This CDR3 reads CATMRGSPYEQYF. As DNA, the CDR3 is TGTGCCACCATGAGGGGGTCTCCGTACGAGCAGTACTTC.

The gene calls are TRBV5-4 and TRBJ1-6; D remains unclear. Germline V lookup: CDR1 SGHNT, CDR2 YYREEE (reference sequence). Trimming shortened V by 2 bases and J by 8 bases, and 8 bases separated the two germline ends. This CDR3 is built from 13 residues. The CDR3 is CASSLHGDSPLHF. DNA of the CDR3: TGTGCCAGCAGCTTACACGGAGATTCACCCCTCCACTTT.

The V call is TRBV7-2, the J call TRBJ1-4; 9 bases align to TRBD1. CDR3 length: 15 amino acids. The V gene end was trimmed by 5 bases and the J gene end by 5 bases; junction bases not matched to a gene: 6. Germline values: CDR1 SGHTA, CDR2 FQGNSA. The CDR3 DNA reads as TGTGCCAGCAGCACCGTCGGGACAGGGAATGAAAAACTGTTTTTT. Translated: CASSTVGTGNEKLFF.

DNA of the CDR3: TGTGCCAGCAACCCTACAGGGGACGGGGCCAACGTCCTGACTTTC. Amino acid sequence: CASNPTGDGANVLTF. The V call is TRBV7-9, the J call TRBJ2-6, with 7 bases identical to TRBD1. The CDR3 loop spans 15 amino acids. Germline loops: CDR1 SEHNR, CDR2 FQNEAQ (reference sequence). Losses at the gene ends were 7 bases for V and 4 bases for J; bases not matched to a gene: 7.

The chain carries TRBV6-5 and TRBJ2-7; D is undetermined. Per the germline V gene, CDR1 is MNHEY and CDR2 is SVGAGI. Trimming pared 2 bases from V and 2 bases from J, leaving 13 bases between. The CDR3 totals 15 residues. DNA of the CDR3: TGTGCCAGCAGTTACGAACATTCGACGACCTACGAGCAGTACGTC. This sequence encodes CASSYEHSTTYEQYV.

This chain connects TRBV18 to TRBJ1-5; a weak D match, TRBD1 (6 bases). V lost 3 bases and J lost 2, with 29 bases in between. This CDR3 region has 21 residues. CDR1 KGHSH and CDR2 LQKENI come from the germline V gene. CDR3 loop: CASSPTTGTGMDLGGNQPQHF. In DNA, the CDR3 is TGTGCCAGCTCACCTACCACCGGAACAGGGATGGACCTGGGTGGCAATCAGCCCCAGCATTTT. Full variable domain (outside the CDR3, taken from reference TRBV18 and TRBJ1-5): NAGVMQNPRHLVRRRGQEARLRCSPMKGHSHVYWYRQLPEEGLKFMVYLQKENIIDESGMPKERFSAEFPKEGPSILRIQQVVRGDSAAYFCASSPTTGTGMDLGGNQPQHFGDGTRLSIL.

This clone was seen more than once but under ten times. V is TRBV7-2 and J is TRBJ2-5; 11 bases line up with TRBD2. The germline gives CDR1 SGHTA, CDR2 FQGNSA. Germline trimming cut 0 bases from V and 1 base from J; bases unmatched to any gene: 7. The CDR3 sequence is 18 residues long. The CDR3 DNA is TGTGCCAGCAGCTTAGCGCCTAGCGGGGGGAGGGGCCAAGAGACCCAGTACTTC. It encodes CASSLAPSGGRGQETQYF.

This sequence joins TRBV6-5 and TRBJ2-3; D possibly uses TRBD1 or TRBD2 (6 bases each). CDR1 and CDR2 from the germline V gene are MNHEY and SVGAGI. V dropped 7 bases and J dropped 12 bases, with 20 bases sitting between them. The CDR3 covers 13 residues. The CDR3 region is CASTTGGGLPQYF. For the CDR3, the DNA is TGTGCCAGCACCACAGGTGGGGGGCTCCCCCAGTATTTT.

The CDR3 coding sequence is TGTGCCAGCACCCCTCGGGTGGGCACAGATACGCAGTATTTT. Its translation: CASTPRVGTDTQYF. The V call is TRBV5-4, the J call TRBJ2-3, with D uncertain. From germline, CDR1 is SGHNT and CDR2 YYREEE (reference sequence). V shed 6 bases and J shed 1 base, with 12 bases lying between them. This CDR3 contains 14 residues.

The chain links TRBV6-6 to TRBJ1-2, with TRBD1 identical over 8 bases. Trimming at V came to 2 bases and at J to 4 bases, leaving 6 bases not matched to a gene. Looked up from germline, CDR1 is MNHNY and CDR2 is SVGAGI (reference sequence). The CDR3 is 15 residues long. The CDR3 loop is CASSYARTGIYGYTF. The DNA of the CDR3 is TGTGCCAGCAGTTACGCCAGGACAGGGATCTATGGCTACACCTTC.

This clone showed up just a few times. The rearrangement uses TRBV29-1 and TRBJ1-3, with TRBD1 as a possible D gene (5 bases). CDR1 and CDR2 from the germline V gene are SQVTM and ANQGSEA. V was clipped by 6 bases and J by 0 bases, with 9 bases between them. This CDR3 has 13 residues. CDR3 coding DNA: TGCAGCGTAGGACATACCTCTGGAAACACCATATATTTT. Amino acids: CSVGHTSGNTIYF.

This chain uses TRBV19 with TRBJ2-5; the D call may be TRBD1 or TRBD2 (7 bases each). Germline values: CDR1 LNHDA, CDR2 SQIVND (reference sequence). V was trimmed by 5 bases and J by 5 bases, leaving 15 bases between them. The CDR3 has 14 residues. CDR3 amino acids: CASSASGGGETQYF. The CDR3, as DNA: TGTGCCAGTAGTGCCTCAGGGGGAGGGGAGACCCAGTACTTC.

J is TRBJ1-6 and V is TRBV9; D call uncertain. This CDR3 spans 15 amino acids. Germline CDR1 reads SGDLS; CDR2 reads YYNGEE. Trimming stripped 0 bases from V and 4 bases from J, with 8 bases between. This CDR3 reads CASSVDNGYNSPLHF. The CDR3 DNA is TGTGCCAGCAGCGTAGATAACGGATATAATTCACCCCTCCACTTT.